This T cell receptor beta chain was recovered during a study of T cell repertoires in cytomegalovirus infection. Looking at the study overall: Recently identified HLA-C-restricted CMV epitopes and well-studied HLA-B-restricted CMV epitopes were used by the study. Shared public TCR beta signatures pointed to both CMV infection and a matching HLA type. Regarding the study as a whole: The ex vivo response was dominated by HLA-C-restricted CMV-specific TCR beta clonotypes. Cumulative frequency (of public TCR beta family members) identified carriers of CMV plus the relevant HLA.

The CDR3 is made up of 13 amino acids. Deletions cut 1 base from V and 6 bases from J, with 10 bases between. The germline gives CDR1 LGHNA, CDR2 YSLEER. TCRdb called the reads again in MiXCR, with one record for every CDR3 protein. The sample includes under 150,000 distinct CDR3 sequences, more than 30% seen only once; the top ten take roughly 40%. As regards this clonotype: Its antigen remains unidentified.

The V and J genes are TRBV4-3 and TRBJ2-7; D remains unclear. The sequence was obtained from a human donor in good health (CMV status not recorded). Some clones in this sample may be carry-over from other donors' samples. The starting material was CD8+ T cells from cultured PBMCs, obtained from culture after CMV antigen stimulation. The CDR3 nucleotides are TGCGCCAGCAGCCAAGTTCGAGGTTTCGAGCAGTACTTC. Translation: CASSQVRGFEQYF.